The sequence of this TCR beta chain was determined in a study of shared clonotypes between healthy human individuals. Study-level background: Three CD4 naive, three CD4 memory, two CD8 naive and one CD8 memory plate were used per donor.

The data were produced by immunoSEQ multiplex PCR, yet TCRdb's version contains in-frame clones alone and is incomplete. The table shows approximately 1,500,000 clones, with under 99% occurring only once. The study's findings and limits: Sharing across four donors was highest in naive CD4 (about 5%) and lowest in memory CD8 (around 0.4%).

A word on this clone: Antigen unknown.

V lost 1 base to trimming and J lost 1 base, with 12 bases between them. Per the germline V gene, CDR1 is LNHDA and CDR2 is SQIVND (reference sequence). CDR3 size: 16 residues. This chain connects TRBV19 to TRBJ2-3; D gene unclear. Sequencing was performed on naive CD4+ T cells sorted from blood. Noted subset: CD45RA+ positively selected. This clonotype originated in a man aged 25-45 years in good health. This CDR3 is CASSIGRAHRTDTQYF. The CDR3 DNA reads as TGTGCCAGTAGTATAGGACGAGCTCATCGCACAGATACGCAGTATTTT.